The 6 T cell receptor beta chains given below trace back to one sample, sequenced in a study of OX40 agonist ivuxolimab in advanced cancers. Sequenced by immunoSEQ multiplex PCR; TCRdb stores in-frame clones only, minus some. The sample lists some 94,000 clones, around 90% occurring once. The sample was CD4+ or CD8+ T cells sorted from blood, taken in a trial of the OX40 agonist ivuxolimab. These receptor sequences come from an adult with an advanced solid tumor such as melanoma, head and neck, liver or kidney cancer.

V gene TRBV6-5 combines with J gene TRBJ2-5, with unresolved D. V lost 5 bases and J 2 bases, leaving 9 bases between the germline ends. Germline V CDR1 and CDR2: MNHEY, SVGAGI. This CDR3 contains 13 residues. The CDR3 coding sequence is TGTGCCAGCAGTGAAGTGGGTCAAGAGACCCAGTACTTC. This encodes CASSEVGQETQYF.

The chain combines TRBV5-8 with TRBJ1-3; no clear D. The CDR3 contains 13 residues. CDR1 SGHTS and CDR2 YDEGEE come from the germline V gene. Trimming pared 3 bases from V and 0 bases from J, leaving 4 bases between. The CDR3 here is CASSSGSGNTIYF. As DNA, the CDR3 is TGTGCCAGCAGCTCAGGCTCTGGAAACACCATATATTTT.

The J gene is TRBJ2-3, the V gene TRBV5-5; D possibly corresponds to TRBD2 (5 bases). Trimming cost V 0 bases and J 4 bases, with 21 bases left between them. This CDR3 region has 18 residues. The germline CDR1 and CDR2 sequences are SGHKS and YYEKEE (reference sequence). This CDR3 reads CASSLGTRRVGGADTQYF. DNA of the CDR3: TGTGCCAGCAGCTTGGGAACTAGAAGGGTGGGTGGGGCAGATACGCAGTATTTT.

This sequence joins TRBV5-1 and TRBJ2-2, with 7 bases lining up with TRBD1. The V segment lost 1 base and the J segment 6 bases; nucleotides outside the gene matches: 9. The CDR3 sequence is 16 residues long. Looked up from germline, CDR1 is SGHRS and CDR2 is YFSETQ. The CDR3 reads CASSLSVGGAAGELFF. In DNA form, the CDR3 reads TGCGCCAGCAGCTTGTCAGTAGGGGGCGCCGCCGGGGAGCTGTTTTTT.

This clone was seen a handful of times. The rearrangement uses TRBV4-2 and TRBJ1-3; no clear D. CDR1 LGHNA and CDR2 YNFKEQ come from the germline V gene. The V and J ends lost 4 bases and 2 bases respectively, with 6 bases between them. This CDR3 region has 13 residues. The CDR3 DNA reads TGTGCCAGCAGCCCCGGGACTGGAAACACCATATATTTT. Protein: CASSPGTGNTIYF.

The gene calls are TRBV11-3 and TRBJ2-5; D gene ambiguous. CDR1 SGHNT and CDR2 YENEEA come from the germline V gene. V shed 2 bases and J shed 5 bases, with 21 bases lying between them. The CDR3 length is 17 residues. CDR3 sequence (DNA): TGTGCCAGCAGCTTAAGATGGGGTATTAGTAGGGTTGAGACCCAGTACTTC. Its protein product is CASSLRWGISRVETQYF.